A selection of T cell receptor beta chains follows, all from one sample in a study of fetal regulatory T cell absence and autoimmunity. TCRdb's copy holds only in-frame clones and misses some; the assay was immunoSEQ multiplex PCR. The sample carries 95,000 to 100,000 clones, less than 80% recorded once. The material sequenced was pancreas tissue. These receptors were collected from a male donor with IPEX syndrome. Both conserved end residues are part of each CDR3. The order of the fields is V gene, clone size, J gene, D gene, CDR3 length, CDR3 DNA, CDR3 protein. The D gene is left open where the match is weak. A clone size is listed for some rows: how often the clone was seen (once, few, many), or a class if it is expanded.

TRBV6-5	once	TRBJ2-3	-	13	TGTGCCAGCAGTTACTCGGAGGCAGATACGCAGTATTTT	CASSYSEADTQYF
TRBV5-5	-	TRBJ2-7	-	11	TGTGCCAGCAGCGGCTCCTACGAGCAGTACTTC	CASSGSYEQYF
TRBV7-2	-	TRBJ2-4	TRBD1	13	TGTGCCAGCAGCTTCGGACAGGGAAACATTCAGTACTTC	CASSFGQGNIQYF
TRBV7-8	once	TRBJ2-7	-	16	TGTGCCAGCAGCCCCCAAGGAGGGTTGAGGTCCTACGAGCAGTACTTC	CASSPQGGLRSYEQYF
TRBV4-3	-	TRBJ1-1	-	14	TGCGCCAGCAGCCAAGATAGGGAGAACACTGAAGCTTTCTTT	CASSQDRENTEAFF
TRBV4-3	-	TRBJ2-2	TRBD2	15	TGCGCCAGCAGCCCGCAATGGGGGGGAGCCGGGGAGCTGTTTTTT	CASSPQWGGAGELFF
TRBV11-3	-	TRBJ2-1	TRBD2	15	TGTGCCAGCAGCCCCTGGACTAGCGGGGGCAATGAGCAGTTCTTC	CASSPWTSGGNEQFF
TRBV15	once	TRBJ2-3	TRBD2	16	TGTGCCACCAGCGGGACTAGCGGACACAGCACAGATACGCAGTATTTT	CATSGTSGHSTDTQYF
TRBV10-3	-	TRBJ2-3	-	11	TGTGCCATCAGTGACGCAGATACGCAGTATTTT	CAISDADTQYF
TRBV4-3	-	TRBJ1-5	-	15	TGCGCCAGCAGCCAAGATCCAGGGGTTGGATGGCCCCAGCATTTT	CASSQDPGVGWPQHF
TRBV2	-	TRBJ2-7	-	14	TGTGCCAGCAGTGTAGGAGGGGGCTCCTACGAGCAGTACTTC	CASSVGGGSYEQYF
TRBV6-1	few	TRBJ1-2	-	14	TGTGCCAGCAGTAGCCCCTCGGGGGTCTATGGCTACACCTTC	CASSSPSGVYGYTF
TRBV12-5	-	TRBJ2-3	-	14	TGTGCTAGTGGTTTGTACGGGGGCGCAGATACGCAGTATTTT	CASGLYGGADTQYF
TRBV6-1	once	TRBJ2-7	TRBD1	12	TGTGCCAGCAGCCCAGGGGGAAGCGAGCAGTACTTC	CASSPGGSEQYF
TRBV6-5	few	TRBJ1-2	-	14	TGTGCCAGCAGTTACTCGGGCGGGATAGATGGCTACACCTTC	CASSYSGGIDGYTF
TRBV19	few	TRBJ2-1	TRBD2	15	TGTGCCAGTACCCCTCGCGGGGGCTCCTACAATGAGCAGTTCTTC	CASTPRGGSYNEQFF
TRBV7-2	-	TRBJ1-2	-	14	TGTGCCAGCAGCTCCCTCGGGGGCAACTATGGCTACACCTTC	CASSSLGGNYGYTF
TRBV18	-	TRBJ1-5	TRBD1	16	TGTGCCAGCTCCCCTTGGACAGGGACAAACAATCAGCCCCAGCATTTT	CASSPWTGTNNQPQHF
TRBV6-4	-	TRBJ2-2	-	13	TGTGCCAGCAGATCCACCTCAGCCGGGGAGCTGTTTTTT	CASRSTSAGELFF
TRBV27	-	TRBJ1-5	-	14	TGTGCCAGCAGTTTATTGGCATGGAATCAGCCCCAGCATTTT	CASSLLAWNQPQHF
TRBV19	-	TRBJ1-1	-	13	TGTGCCAGTAGTTCTCGGGTCCCGGGGAAAGCTTTCTTT	CASSSRVPGKAFF
TRBV18	-	TRBJ2-4	TRBD2	16	TGTGCCAGCTCACCGGGACTAGCGGGAGCCAAAAACATTCAGTACTTC	CASSPGLAGAKNIQYF
TRBV5-1	-	TRBJ2-7	-	14	TGCGCCAGCAGCTTGGCTGGGGGGCTCTACGAGCAGTACTTC	CASSLAGGLYEQYF
TRBV2	-	TRBJ1-3	-	15	TGTGCCAGCAGCGAGGGCATCTCCTCTGGAAACACCATATATTTT	CASSEGISSGNTIYF
TRBV7-2	-	TRBJ2-5	-	15	TGTGCCAGCACCTTAACAGGACTTACCCAGGAGACCCAGTACTTC	CASTLTGLTQETQYF
TRBV19	few	TRBJ2-1	-	13	TGTGCCAGTAGTATTCGGTTATACAATGAGCAGTTCTTC	CASSIRLYNEQFF
TRBV2	-	TRBJ2-1	-	14	TGTGCCATCCACCAGCCTAGTATGGGGAATGAGCAGTTCTTC	CAIHQPSMGNEQFF
TRBV7-9	-	TRBJ2-4	TRBD1	15	TGTGCCAGCAGCTTTCTCGGGACAGGGGGAAACATTCAGTACTTC	CASSFLGTGGNIQYF
TRBV7-2	few	TRBJ1-5	-	15	TGTGCCAGCAGCATAGCCCCAGGGTCAGGGCAGCCCCAGCATTTT	CASSIAPGSGQPQHF
TRBV27	-	TRBJ1-2	TRBD1	13	TGTGCCAGCACCAAACAGGGGATCCATGGCTACACCTTC	CASTKQGIHGYTF
TRBV5-6	-	TRBJ1-6	TRBD1	14	TGTGCCAGCAGCCCCGGGACAGAAAATTCACCCCTCCACTTT	CASSPGTENSPLHF
TRBV4-1	few	TRBJ2-7	TRBD1	15	TGCGCCAGCAGCCTTGGGACAGGTTTAACCTACGAGCAGTACTTC	CASSLGTGLTYEQYF
TRBV29-1	-	TRBJ1-2	-	16	TGCAGCGTTCTGGGTAATAGGAGGGGAAATCTAAATGGCTACACCTTC	CSVLGNRRGNLNGYTF
TRBV4-3	-	TRBJ1-1	-	15	TGCGCCAGCAGCCAAGGACTGGCCAAAAACACTGAAGCTTTCTTT	CASSQGLAKNTEAFF
TRBV7-9	few	TRBJ1-2	-	13	TGTGCCAGCAGCCCGCCCCGGCGCGATGGCTACACCTTC	CASSPPRRDGYTF
TRBV6-1	-	TRBJ1-1	-	11	TGTGCCAGCAGACAGGGCACTGAAGCTTTCTTT	CASRQGTEAFF
TRBV2	few	TRBJ1-5	-	15	TGTGCCAGCAGTGAGCAGGGGTGGCGCAATCAGCCCCAGCATTTT	CASSEQGWRNQPQHF
TRBV23-1	few	TRBJ2-7	-	15	TGCGCCAGCAGTCAAATGGGGGAGGAAACCTACGAGCAGTACTTC	CASSQMGEETYEQYF
TRBV19	-	TRBJ2-4	-	11	TGTGCCAGTAGTACCGGACAGTATGGGTACTTC	CASSTGQYGYF
TRBV29-1	-	TRBJ1-6	-	12	TGCAGCGTTGGACAGTCTAATTCACCCCTCCACTTT	CSVGQSNSPLHF
TRBV4-1	few	TRBJ1-1	TRBD1	15	TGCGCCAGCAGCCAGAGGGACAGTGCGAACACTGAAGCTTTCTTT	CASSQRDSANTEAFF
TRBV7-2	few	TRBJ1-2	TRBD1	15	TGTGCCAGCAGCTTCCGGGACAGGGCTCACTATGGCTACACCTTC	CASSFRDRAHYGYTF
TRBV5-1	-	TRBJ1-4	TRBD1	14	TGCGCCAGCAGCCTGGGACAGCTTAATGAAAAACTGTTTTTT	CASSLGQLNEKLFF
TRBV29-1	-	TRBJ1-1	-	10	TGCAGCGTTGAGAACACTGAAGCTTTCTTT	CSVENTEAFF
TRBV4-2	few	TRBJ2-1	TRBD2	20	TGTGCCAGCAGCCAAGTTAAAGTGGGACCGGGACTAGCGAGGTACAATGAGCAGTTCTTC	CASSQVKVGPGLARYNEQFF
TRBV4-1	-	TRBJ2-7	-	13	TGCGCCAGCAGCCAAGAATGGGGCTACGAGCAGTACTTC	CASSQEWGYEQYF
TRBV15	-	TRBJ2-3	-	16	TGTGCCACCAGCAGGGACAGACTAGCCCGCACAGATACGCAGTATTTT	CATSRDRLARTDTQYF
TRBV13	-	TRBJ2-5	TRBD2	16	TGTGCCAGCAGCCCGCGACTAGCGGGGGGGCAAGAGACCCAGTACTTC	CASSPRLAGGQETQYF
TRBV7-9	once	TRBJ2-1	TRBD2	19	TGTGCCAGCAGCTTACTAGCGGGAGGCTTCCACCTTTCCTACAATGAGCAGTTCTTC	CASSLLAGGFHLSYNEQFF
TRBV11-2	-	TRBJ2-1	-	15	TGTGCCAGCAGCTTAGAACGGACATCTTACAATGAGCAGTTCTTC	CASSLERTSYNEQFF
TRBV7-9	-	TRBJ2-3	-	14	TGTGCCAGCAGCTTAGCAGGGGGCACAGATACGCAGTATTTT	CASSLAGGTDTQYF
TRBV7-9	-	TRBJ2-1	-	14	TGTGCCAGCAGCTACAGAACAGCGCGCAATGAGCAGTTCTTC	CASSYRTARNEQFF
TRBV5-6	-	TRBJ1-4	-	16	TGTGCCAGCAACCATCGGGTCGGCAGGGAGAACAAAAAACTGTTTTTT	CASNHRVGRENKKLFF
TRBV7-9	-	TRBJ2-3	-	15	TGTGCCAGCAGCTTAAGGGATCCTAGCACAGATACGCAGTATTTT	CASSLRDPSTDTQYF
TRBV4-3	-	TRBJ2-7	TRBD2	18	TGCGCCAGCAGCCAAGATTGGACTAGCGCAATTGGGGGCTACGAGCAGTACTTC	CASSQDWTSAIGGYEQYF
TRBV18	-	TRBJ1-2	-	15	TGTGCCAGCTGGGGTGCCGGGCGACTTAACTATGGCTACACCTTC	CASWGAGRLNYGYTF
TRBV27	-	TRBJ2-5	-	15	TGTGCCAGCAGTTTATTTTCGACGGGGGAAGAGACCCAGTACTTC	CASSLFSTGEETQYF
TRBV29-1	-	TRBJ1-1	-	14	TGCAGCGTGCACCAGGGCGGGGGGCTAAGTGGAGCTCTCTTT	CSVHQGGGLSGALF
TRBV7-2	many	TRBJ2-4	-	11	TGTGCCAGCAGCTTCAAAAACATTCAGTACTTC	CASSFKNIQYF